The present entry profiles one TCR beta chain with its context. This clonotype showed up many times. Its antigen remains unidentified. No much larger clone exists at a distance of one base, and base qualities are not known. These data originate in a study of T-cell reconstitution after alpha-beta-depleted transplantation in children (dated by TCRdb to about 2016). The study in broad terms: Using TCR repertoire profiling, the study quantitatively followed how T-cell immune reconstitution unfolded in children after TCRalphabeta/CD19-depleted allogeneic hematopoietic cell transplantation.

CDR1 and CDR2 are read off the germline V gene as MNHEY and SVGAGI. V is reduced by 6 bases and J by 3 bases, leaving a spacing of 15 bases between them. The CDR3 contains 15 residues, cysteine and phenylalanine counted. Only the CDR3 DNA is retained, 45 bases long and in frame from the first base. To prepare the library, PCR was applied. The sequencing machine was an Illumina HiSeq 2500. Molecular barcoding was employed in the preparation of TCR libraries, with unique molecular identifiers being used to normalize TCRbeta repertoire quantification. TCRdb ran its own pipeline on the public reads, namely fastp trimming at Q25 and MiXCR clone calling, and kept in-frame beta chains. Merged by CDR3 protein, the rows form single entries marked with the most common genes and DNA. Here the sample has about 72,000 distinct CDR3 sequences; more than 5.5% occur a single time. Around 2.6% of the sample is held by the ten biggest clonotypes.

The sequence is built from TRBV6-5 and TRBJ2-4, with a tentative D call of TRBD1 or TRBD2, each matching 7 bases. The source material was PBMCs from the stem cell graft donor, sampled from the stem cell graft. This TCR was sampled from a human donor who donated a stem cell graft to a child with acute lymphoblastic leukemia. The CDR3 is CASRAGQTSKNIQYF. The DNA is TGTGCCAGCAGAGCGGGACAGACCAGCAAAAACATTCAGTACTTC.